The rows below give T cell receptor beta chains drawn from one sample of a study of brain metastases from non-small cell lung cancer. The data were produced by immunoSEQ multiplex PCR, yet TCRdb's version contains in-frame clones alone and is incomplete. The sample lists approximately 3,100 clones, roughly 96% occurring once. The sequenced sample was tumor-adjacent normal tissue. The receptors stem from a donor at least 40 years old with non-small cell lung cancer. Each CDR3 is given with its conserved first and last residue. Each record gives: J gene, V gene, clone size, D gene, CDR3 DNA, CDR3 protein. The D gene is left open where the match is weak. Where a row states a size, it is once, few, many or the class of an expanded clone; other rows omit it.

j_call: TRBJ2-5; v_call: TRBV3-1/TRBV3-2; clone_size: -; d_call: TRBD2; cdr3_nt: TGTGCCAGCAGCCATTGGGAGCGGGGGAGCCCTGAGACCCAGTACTTC; cdr3_aa: CASSHWERGSPETQYF
j_call: TRBJ2-1; v_call: TRBV2; clone_size: few; d_call: TRBD2; cdr3_nt: TGTGCCAGCAGCCCCGGACTAGCGGGAGGAAATGAGCAGTTCTTC; cdr3_aa: CASSPGLAGGNEQFF
j_call: TRBJ1-4; v_call: TRBV2; clone_size: -; d_call: TRBD1; cdr3_nt: TGTGCCAACGCATTCGGGACAGGGAGAGAAAAACTGTTTTTT; cdr3_aa: CANAFGTGREKLFF
j_call: TRBJ1-1; v_call: TRBV7-9; clone_size: -; d_call: TRBD1; cdr3_nt: TGTGCCAGCAGCTCCAGTTGGACAGGGGGGACTGAAGCTTTCTTT; cdr3_aa: CASSSSWTGGTEAFF
j_call: TRBJ2-3; v_call: TRBV27; clone_size: -; d_call: -; cdr3_nt: TGTGCCAGCAGGATTGGCATCACAGATACGCAGTATTTT; cdr3_aa: CASRIGITDTQYF
j_call: TRBJ2-7; v_call: TRBV15; clone_size: -; d_call: -; cdr3_nt: TGTGCCACCAGCGGCTTTGGACACTTCGAGCAGTACTTC; cdr3_aa: CATSGFGHFEQYF
j_call: TRBJ2-3; v_call: TRBV7-9; clone_size: -; d_call: -; cdr3_nt: TGTGCCAGCAGCCACGGGGACGGCGGGCGGAGAGGGACGCAGTATTTT; cdr3_aa: CASSHGDGGRRGTQYF
j_call: TRBJ2-3; v_call: TRBV18; clone_size: -; d_call: -; cdr3_nt: TGTGCCAGCTCAACCCGGACAGATACGCAGTATTTT; cdr3_aa: CASSTRTDTQYF
j_call: TRBJ2-7; v_call: TRBV19; clone_size: -; d_call: TRBD1; cdr3_nt: TGTGCCAGTAGTACCCTCCCGGGACAGGGGGCCTACGAGCAGTACTTC; cdr3_aa: CASSTLPGQGAYEQYF
j_call: TRBJ1-5; v_call: TRBV19; clone_size: -; d_call: -; cdr3_nt: TGTGCCAGTAAAGGGACAACTAATAGCAATCAGCCCCAGCATTTT; cdr3_aa: CASKGTTNSNQPQHF
j_call: TRBJ2-5; v_call: TRBV12-5; clone_size: once; d_call: TRBD2; cdr3_nt: TGTGCTAGTGGTTTGGGACTAGCTCCAGAGACCCAGTACTTC; cdr3_aa: CASGLGLAPETQYF
j_call: TRBJ1-5; v_call: TRBV7-8; clone_size: -; d_call: TRBD1; cdr3_nt: TGTGCCAGCAGTTTCAGGGGGCTCGGTCAGCCCCAGCATTTT; cdr3_aa: CASSFRGLGQPQHF
j_call: TRBJ2-4; v_call: TRBV7-3; clone_size: -; d_call: -; cdr3_nt: TGTGCCAGCAGTCCCGAGGTAGGAAACATTCAGTACTTC; cdr3_aa: CASSPEVGNIQYF
j_call: TRBJ1-2; v_call: TRBV5-1; clone_size: -; d_call: -; cdr3_nt: TGCGCCAGCAGCTTCTCGACGGGGAGGAGAGATGGCTACACCTTC; cdr3_aa: CASSFSTGRRDGYTF
j_call: TRBJ2-3; v_call: TRBV7-9; clone_size: -; d_call: -; cdr3_nt: TGTGCCAGCAGCACCCGGGAAGATACGCAGTATTTT; cdr3_aa: CASSTREDTQYF
j_call: TRBJ2-1; v_call: TRBV19; clone_size: -; d_call: TRBD2; cdr3_nt: TGTGCCAGTAGGATAGCGGGTCCAATTTACAATGAGCAGTTCTTC; cdr3_aa: CASRIAGPIYNEQFF
j_call: TRBJ2-1; v_call: TRBV27; clone_size: -; d_call: TRBD2; cdr3_nt: TGTGCCAGCAGTTTATCGCCCCTAGCGGGGAACTCTTACAATGAGCAGTTCTTC; cdr3_aa: CASSLSPLAGNSYNEQFF
j_call: TRBJ2-7; v_call: TRBV5-4; clone_size: -; d_call: -; cdr3_nt: TGTGCCAGCAGCCCGACCCGCTATTCCTCCTACGAGCAGTACTTC; cdr3_aa: CASSPTRYSSYEQYF
j_call: TRBJ1-5; v_call: TRBV5-4; clone_size: -; d_call: -; cdr3_nt: TGTGCCAGCAGCTTGGACAGAGATCAGCCCCAGCATTTT; cdr3_aa: CASSLDRDQPQHF
j_call: TRBJ2-5; v_call: TRBV10-3; clone_size: -; d_call: TRBD2; cdr3_nt: TGTGCCATCAGTGAGTCTGGGGGGGGTGAGCAAGAGACCCAGTACTTC; cdr3_aa: CAISESGGGEQETQYF
j_call: TRBJ1-5; v_call: TRBV2; clone_size: -; d_call: -; cdr3_nt: TGTGCCAGCAGCGGGACGGCTCAGCCCCAACATTTT; cdr3_aa: CASSGTAQPQHF
j_call: TRBJ2-3; v_call: TRBV29-1; clone_size: -; d_call: TRBD1; cdr3_nt: TGCAGCGCCGAGGGACAGGGCTACACAGATACGCAGTATTTT; cdr3_aa: CSAEGQGYTDTQYF
j_call: TRBJ1-3; v_call: TRBV30; clone_size: -; d_call: -; cdr3_nt: TGTGCCTGGACCCCCAGTTCTGGAAACACCATATATTTT; cdr3_aa: CAWTPSSGNTIYF
j_call: TRBJ2-5; v_call: TRBV5-1; clone_size: -; d_call: -; cdr3_nt: TGCGCCAGCAGCTTAAGGGGTCAAGAGACCCAGTACTTC; cdr3_aa: CASSLRGQETQYF
j_call: TRBJ2-5; v_call: TRBV10-3; clone_size: -; d_call: TRBD1; cdr3_nt: TGTGCCATCAGTGAGTCCGGGACAGAAGAGACCCAGTACTTC; cdr3_aa: CAISESGTEETQYF
j_call: TRBJ1-2; v_call: TRBV3-1/TRBV3-2; clone_size: -; d_call: -; cdr3_nt: TGTGCCAGCAGCCAAGATCTGAGAGGGAGGAACACCTTC; cdr3_aa: CASSQDLRGRNTF
j_call: TRBJ2-5; v_call: TRBV27; clone_size: -; d_call: -; cdr3_nt: TGTGCCAGCCGCGGTACAGGGAAAGGTCGGGAGACCCAGTACTTC; cdr3_aa: CASRGTGKGRETQYF
j_call: TRBJ2-2; v_call: TRBV3-1/TRBV3-2; clone_size: few; d_call: -; cdr3_nt: TGTGCCAGCAGCCAGAGGGACGGGGAGCTGTTTTTT; cdr3_aa: CASSQRDGELFF
j_call: TRBJ2-5; v_call: TRBV28; clone_size: -; d_call: -; cdr3_nt: TGTGCCAGCAGTTTATGGGGGGGCAAGACCCAGTACTTC; cdr3_aa: CASSLWGGKTQYF
j_call: TRBJ1-1; v_call: TRBV15; clone_size: -; d_call: -; cdr3_nt: TGTGCCACCGGAGCGGACAGTAACACTGAAGCTTTCTTT; cdr3_aa: CATGADSNTEAFF
j_call: TRBJ2-7; v_call: TRBV5-6; clone_size: -; d_call: -; cdr3_nt: TGTGCCAGCAGCTTGAACTACGAGCAGTACTTC; cdr3_aa: CASSLNYEQYF
j_call: TRBJ2-5; v_call: TRBV6-5; clone_size: -; d_call: -; cdr3_nt: TGTGCCAGCCAGGGGGGGACAGAGACCCAGTACTTC; cdr3_aa: CASQGGTETQYF
j_call: TRBJ2-5; v_call: TRBV5-1; clone_size: -; d_call: -; cdr3_nt: TGCGCCAGCAGCTTGGAACAGGAGGCTTGGGAGACCCAGTACTTC; cdr3_aa: CASSLEQEAWETQYF
j_call: TRBJ2-7; v_call: TRBV12-3/TRBV12-4; clone_size: -; d_call: -; cdr3_nt: TGTGCCAGCAGTCTCCTCTCCAACTACGGGCAGTACTTC; cdr3_aa: CASSLLSNYGQYF
j_call: TRBJ2-7; v_call: TRBV5-4; clone_size: -; d_call: TRBD1; cdr3_nt: TGTGCCAGCAGCCCAAGACAGGGGCTGGGTGAGCAGTACTTC; cdr3_aa: CASSPRQGLGEQYF
j_call: TRBJ2-4; v_call: TRBV7-3; clone_size: -; d_call: TRBD1; cdr3_nt: TGTGCCAGCAGCCTCGGACCCGGGACAGATCAGTACTTC; cdr3_aa: CASSLGPGTDQYF
j_call: TRBJ2-3; v_call: TRBV5-6; clone_size: -; d_call: -; cdr3_nt: TGTACCAGCAGCTTGAGCAGCGGTCGGGGATCCCCAGATACGCAGTATTTT; cdr3_aa: CTSSLSSGRGSPDTQYF
j_call: TRBJ2-7; v_call: TRBV2; clone_size: -; d_call: -; cdr3_nt: TGTGCCAGCACCCATCGGGCCCAACCCTACGAGCAGTACTTC; cdr3_aa: CASTHRAQPYEQYF
j_call: TRBJ2-7; v_call: TRBV7-3; clone_size: -; d_call: -; cdr3_nt: TGTGCCAGCAGCCCCCGGGGCGGCTCCTACGAGCAGTACTTC; cdr3_aa: CASSPRGGSYEQYF
j_call: TRBJ2-7; v_call: TRBV6-1; clone_size: -; d_call: -; cdr3_nt: TGTGCCAGCAGTGAAGTGGCAGGGCTAGCCTACGAGCAGTACTTC; cdr3_aa: CASSEVAGLAYEQYF
j_call: TRBJ2-1; v_call: TRBV6-2/TRBV6-3; clone_size: -; d_call: -; cdr3_nt: TGTGCCAGCAGCCAGTTCGGTGAGCAGTTCTTC; cdr3_aa: CASSQFGEQFF
j_call: TRBJ1-5; v_call: TRBV12-3/TRBV12-4; clone_size: -; d_call: -; cdr3_nt: TGTGCCAGCAGTTTAGGACAAAATCAGCCCCAGCATTTT; cdr3_aa: CASSLGQNQPQHF
j_call: TRBJ2-7; v_call: TRBV6-6; clone_size: -; d_call: TRBD2; cdr3_nt: TGTGCCAGCGGGTCTAGCGGGACCTACGAGCAGTACTTC; cdr3_aa: CASGSSGTYEQYF
j_call: TRBJ2-5; v_call: TRBV4-3; clone_size: -; d_call: TRBD1; cdr3_nt: TGCGCCAGCAGCCCAGCACCTCAGGGGGCTGGGGAGACCCAGTACTTC; cdr3_aa: CASSPAPQGAGETQYF
j_call: TRBJ1-1; v_call: TRBV19; clone_size: -; d_call: TRBD1; cdr3_nt: TGTGCCAGTAGTAATACAGGGGGTAGTGCTGAAGCTTTCTTT; cdr3_aa: CASSNTGGSAEAFF
j_call: TRBJ2-7; v_call: TRBV13; clone_size: -; d_call: -; cdr3_nt: TGTGCCAGCAGCGCTAGCTACGAGCAGTACTTC; cdr3_aa: CASSASYEQYF
j_call: TRBJ2-5; v_call: TRBV19; clone_size: -; d_call: -; cdr3_nt: TGTGCCAGTAGTATAGATTGGGCAGGGAGTACGACCCAGTACTTC; cdr3_aa: CASSIDWAGSTTQYF
j_call: TRBJ2-7; v_call: TRBV7-2; clone_size: once; d_call: -; cdr3_nt: TGTGCCAGCAGCTTAGTGGCGGATTACGAGCAGTACTTC; cdr3_aa: CASSLVADYEQYF
j_call: TRBJ1-1; v_call: TRBV18; clone_size: -; d_call: -; cdr3_nt: TGTGCCAGCTCACCATCCGGGACGGTGAACACTGAAGCTTTCTTT; cdr3_aa: CASSPSGTVNTEAFF
j_call: TRBJ2-2; v_call: TRBV6-6; clone_size: -; d_call: -; cdr3_nt: TGTGCCAGCCACAGACAGAGCGGGGAGCTGTTTTTT; cdr3_aa: CASHRQSGELFF
j_call: TRBJ1-2; v_call: TRBV4-3; clone_size: -; d_call: -; cdr3_nt: TGCGCCAGCAGCCAAGATTTGGGGTATGGCTACACCTTC; cdr3_aa: CASSQDLGYGYTF
j_call: TRBJ2-5; v_call: TRBV6-5; clone_size: -; d_call: TRBD2; cdr3_nt: TGTGCCAGCAGTTTTCCGGGACTAGCGGGAGAGACCCAGTACTTC; cdr3_aa: CASSFPGLAGETQYF
j_call: TRBJ2-1; v_call: TRBV5-4; clone_size: -; d_call: -; cdr3_nt: TGTGCCAGCAGCCGGGACTCCTACTCCTACAATGAGCAGTTCTTC; cdr3_aa: CASSRDSYSYNEQFF
j_call: TRBJ2-1; v_call: TRBV5-1; clone_size: once; d_call: TRBD2; cdr3_nt: TGCGCCAGCAGCTTACTAGCGGGAGGAGCAAATGAGCAGTTCTTC; cdr3_aa: CASSLLAGGANEQFF
j_call: TRBJ2-7; v_call: TRBV3-1/TRBV3-2; clone_size: -; d_call: -; cdr3_nt: TGTGCCAGCAGCCAAGATCGAAGCCTCGAGCAGTACTTC; cdr3_aa: CASSQDRSLEQYF
j_call: TRBJ1-5; v_call: TRBV4-1; clone_size: few; d_call: -; cdr3_nt: TGCGCCAGCAGCCGGGAGGGATTAAATAGCAATCAGCCCCAGCATTTT; cdr3_aa: CASSREGLNSNQPQHF
j_call: TRBJ2-1; v_call: TRBV6-1; clone_size: -; d_call: TRBD2; cdr3_nt: TGTGCCAGCAGTGAAGCGGGGTGGACTAGCGGGCTAAGTGAGCAGTTCTTC; cdr3_aa: CASSEAGWTSGLSEQFF